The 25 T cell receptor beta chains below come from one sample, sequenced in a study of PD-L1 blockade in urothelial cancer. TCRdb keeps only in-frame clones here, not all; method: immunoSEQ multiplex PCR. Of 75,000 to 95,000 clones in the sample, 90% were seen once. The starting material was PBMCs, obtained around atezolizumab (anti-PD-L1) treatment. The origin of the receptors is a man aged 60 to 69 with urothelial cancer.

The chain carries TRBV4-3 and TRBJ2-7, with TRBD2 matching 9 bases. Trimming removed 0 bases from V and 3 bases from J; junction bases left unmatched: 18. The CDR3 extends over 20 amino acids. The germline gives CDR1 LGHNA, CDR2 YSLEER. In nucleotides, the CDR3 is TGCGCCAGCAGCCAAGATCAGGGGATTGCGGGGGGGCCTAGGCGCTACGAGCAGTACTTC. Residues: CASSQDQGIAGGPRRYEQYF.

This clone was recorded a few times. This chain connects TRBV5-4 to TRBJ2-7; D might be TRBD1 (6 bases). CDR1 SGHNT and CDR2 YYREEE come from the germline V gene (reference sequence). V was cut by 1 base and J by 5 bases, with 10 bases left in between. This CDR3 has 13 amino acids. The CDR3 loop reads CASSLNRENEQYF. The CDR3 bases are TGTGCCAGCAGCTTGAACAGGGAAAACGAGCAGTACTTC.

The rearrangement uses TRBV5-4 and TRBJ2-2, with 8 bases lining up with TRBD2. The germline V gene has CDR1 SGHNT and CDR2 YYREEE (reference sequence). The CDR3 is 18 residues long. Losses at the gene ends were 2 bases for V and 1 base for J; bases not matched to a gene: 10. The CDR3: CASSFLHGSGENTGELFF. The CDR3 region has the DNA TGTGCCAGCAGCTTTCTTCACGGTAGCGGGGAGAACACCGGGGAGCTGTTTTTT.

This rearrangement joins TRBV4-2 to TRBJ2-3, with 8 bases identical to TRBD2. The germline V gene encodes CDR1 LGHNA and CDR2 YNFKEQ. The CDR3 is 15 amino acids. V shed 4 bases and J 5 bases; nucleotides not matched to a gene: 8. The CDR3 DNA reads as TGTGCCAGCAGCCCCACTAGCGGCCCGGGAGATACGCAGTATTTT. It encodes CASSPTSGPGDTQYF.

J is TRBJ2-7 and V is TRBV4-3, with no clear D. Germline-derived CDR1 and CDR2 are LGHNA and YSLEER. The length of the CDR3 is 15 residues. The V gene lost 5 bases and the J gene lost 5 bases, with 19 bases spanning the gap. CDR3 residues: CASSSVTDSLNEQYF. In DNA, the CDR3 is TGCGCCAGCAGCAGCGTGACCGATTCTCTGAACGAGCAGTACTTC.

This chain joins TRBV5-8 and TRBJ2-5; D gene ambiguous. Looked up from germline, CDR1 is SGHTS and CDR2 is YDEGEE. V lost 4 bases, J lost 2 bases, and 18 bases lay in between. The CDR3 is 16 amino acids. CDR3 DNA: TGTGCCAGCAGCCCCGGTGGCTTAGCCTCACAAGAGACCCAGTACTTC. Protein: CASSPGGLASQETQYF.

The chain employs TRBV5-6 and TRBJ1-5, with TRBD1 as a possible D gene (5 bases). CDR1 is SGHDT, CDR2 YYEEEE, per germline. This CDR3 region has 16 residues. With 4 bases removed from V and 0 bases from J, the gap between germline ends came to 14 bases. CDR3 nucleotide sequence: TGTGCCAGCAGCGTTATGCCGACAGATAGCAATCAGCCCCAGCATTTT. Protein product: CASSVMPTDSNQPQHF.

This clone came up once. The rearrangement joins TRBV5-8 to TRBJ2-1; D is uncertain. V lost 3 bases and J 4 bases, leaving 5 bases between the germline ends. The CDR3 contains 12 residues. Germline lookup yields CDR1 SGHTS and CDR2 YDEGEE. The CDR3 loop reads CASSSLYNEQFF. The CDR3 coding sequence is TGTGCCAGCAGCTCGCTATACAATGAGCAGTTCTTC.

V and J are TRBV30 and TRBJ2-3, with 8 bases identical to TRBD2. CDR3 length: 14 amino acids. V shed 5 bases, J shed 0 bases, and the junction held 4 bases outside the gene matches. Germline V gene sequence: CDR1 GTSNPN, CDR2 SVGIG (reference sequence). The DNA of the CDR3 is TGTGCCTGGGCAGTAGCGGGGAGCACAGATACGCAGTATTTT. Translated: CAWAVAGSTDTQYF.

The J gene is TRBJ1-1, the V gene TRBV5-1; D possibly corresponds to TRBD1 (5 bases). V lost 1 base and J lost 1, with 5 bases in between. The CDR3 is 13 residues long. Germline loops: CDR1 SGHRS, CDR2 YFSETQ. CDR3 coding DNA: TGCGCCAGCAGCTTGAGGGGGAACACTGAAGCTTTCTTT. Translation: CASSLRGNTEAFF.

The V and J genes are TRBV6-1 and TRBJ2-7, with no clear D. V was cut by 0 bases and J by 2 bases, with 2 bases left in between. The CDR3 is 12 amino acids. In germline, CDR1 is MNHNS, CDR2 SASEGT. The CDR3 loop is CASSEATYEQYF. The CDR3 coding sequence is TGTGCCAGCAGTGAAGCCACCTACGAGCAGTACTTC.

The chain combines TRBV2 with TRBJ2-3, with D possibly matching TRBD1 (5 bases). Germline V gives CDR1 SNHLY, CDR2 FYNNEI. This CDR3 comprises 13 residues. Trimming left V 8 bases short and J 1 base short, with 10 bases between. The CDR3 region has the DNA TGTGCCAGCGGGGCGACACGCACAGATACGCAGTATTTT. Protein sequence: CASGATRTDTQYF.

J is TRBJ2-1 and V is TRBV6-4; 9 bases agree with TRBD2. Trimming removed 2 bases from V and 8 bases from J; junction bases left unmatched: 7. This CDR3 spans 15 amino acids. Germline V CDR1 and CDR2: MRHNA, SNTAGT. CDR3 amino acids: CASSDGAGGPYEQFF. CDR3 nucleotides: TGTGCCAGCAGTGACGGGGCGGGGGGGCCGTATGAGCAGTTCTTC.

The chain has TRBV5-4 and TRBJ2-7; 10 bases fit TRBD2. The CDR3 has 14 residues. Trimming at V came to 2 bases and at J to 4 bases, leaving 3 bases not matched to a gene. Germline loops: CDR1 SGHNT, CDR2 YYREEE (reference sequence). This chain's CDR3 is CASSFRTSGYEQYF. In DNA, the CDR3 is TGTGCCAGCAGCTTTAGGACTAGCGGTTACGAGCAGTACTTC.

CDR3 bases: TGTGCCAGCAGCACGAAGCGGGGGGGATTTAATGAGCAGTTCTTC. Translating gives CASSTKRGGFNEQFF. The chain links TRBV7-2 to TRBJ2-1; TRBD2 matches 10 bases. CDR1 is SGHTA, CDR2 FQGNSA, per germline. The CDR3 runs to 15 residues. J gave up 7 bases and V 5 bases, and 8 bases lay outside the gene matches.

In nucleotides, the CDR3 is TGCAGCACTTCAGGGTTCTCCACAGATACGCAGTATTTT. Translated: CSTSGFSTDTQYF. The chain employs TRBV29-1 and TRBJ2-3; D possibly corresponds to TRBD1 (5 bases). The CDR3 length is 13 residues. The V end was cut by 8 bases, the J end by 2 bases, with 14 bases between. Looked up from germline, CDR1 is SQVTM and CDR2 is ANQGSEA.

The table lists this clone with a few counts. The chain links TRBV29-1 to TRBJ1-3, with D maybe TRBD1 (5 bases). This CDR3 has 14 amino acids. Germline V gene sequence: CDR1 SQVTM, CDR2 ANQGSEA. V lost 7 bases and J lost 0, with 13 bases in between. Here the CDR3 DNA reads TGCAGCGGCACGTTCAGGGTCTCTGGAAACACCATATATTTT. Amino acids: CSGTFRVSGNTIYF. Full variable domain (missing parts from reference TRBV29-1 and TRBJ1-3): SAVISQKPSRDICQRGTSLTIQCQVDSQVTMMFWYRQQPGQSLTLIATANQGSEATYESGFVIDKFPISRPNLTFSTLTVSNMSPEDSSIYLCSGTFRVSGNTIYFGEGSWLTVV.

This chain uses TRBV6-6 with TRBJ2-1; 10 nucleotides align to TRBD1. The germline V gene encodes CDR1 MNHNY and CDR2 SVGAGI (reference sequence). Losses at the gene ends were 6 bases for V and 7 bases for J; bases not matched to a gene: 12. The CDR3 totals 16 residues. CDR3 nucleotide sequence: TGTGCCAGCAGCCACCCCGGGACAGGGGTACTAAATGAGCAGTTCTTC. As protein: CASSHPGTGVLNEQFF.

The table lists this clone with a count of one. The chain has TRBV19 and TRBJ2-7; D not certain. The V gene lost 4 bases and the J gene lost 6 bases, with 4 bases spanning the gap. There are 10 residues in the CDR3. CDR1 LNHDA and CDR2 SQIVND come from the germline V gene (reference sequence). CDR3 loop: CASSNSEQYF. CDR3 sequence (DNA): TGTGCCAGTAGTAACAGCGAGCAGTACTTC.

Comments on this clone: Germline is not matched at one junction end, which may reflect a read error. CDR3 in DNA: TGTGCTAGCAGCTTACTAGCGGGAGACACCGGGGAGCTGTTTTTT. It yields the protein CASSLLAGDTGELFF. The chain is built from TRBV7-7 and TRBJ2-2, with TRBD2 identical over 11 bases. CDR3 length equals 15 residues. Looked up from germline, CDR1 is SSHAT and CDR2 is FNYEAQ (reference sequence). The entire variable domain, with the rest obtained from reference TRBV7-7 and TRBJ2-2, is as follows: GAGVSQSPRYKVTKRGQDVTLRCDPISSHATLYWYQQALGQGPEFLTYFNYEAQPDKSGLPSDRFSAERPEGSISTLTIQRTEQRDSAMYRCASSLLAGDTGELFFGEGSRLTVL.

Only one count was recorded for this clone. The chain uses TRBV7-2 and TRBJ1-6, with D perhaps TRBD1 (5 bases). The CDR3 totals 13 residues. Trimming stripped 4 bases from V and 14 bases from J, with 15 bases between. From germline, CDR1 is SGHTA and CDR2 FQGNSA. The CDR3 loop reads CASSYRTTGTLHF. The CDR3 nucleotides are TGTGCCAGCAGCTACAGGACCACGGGCACCCTCCACTTT.

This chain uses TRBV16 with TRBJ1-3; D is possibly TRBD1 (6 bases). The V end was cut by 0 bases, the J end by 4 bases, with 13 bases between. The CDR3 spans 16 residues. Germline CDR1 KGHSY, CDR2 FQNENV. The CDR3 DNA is TGTGCCAGCAGCCAATCGTTTCCAGGGGTAGGAAACACCATATATTTT. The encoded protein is CASSQSFPGVGNTIYF.

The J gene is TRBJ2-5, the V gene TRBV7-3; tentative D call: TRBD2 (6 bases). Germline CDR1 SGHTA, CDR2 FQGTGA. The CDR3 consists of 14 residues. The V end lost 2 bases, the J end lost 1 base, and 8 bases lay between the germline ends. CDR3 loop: CASSLAGSQETQYF. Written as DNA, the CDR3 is TGTGCCAGCAGCTTAGCGGGGTCCCAAGAGACCCAGTACTTC.

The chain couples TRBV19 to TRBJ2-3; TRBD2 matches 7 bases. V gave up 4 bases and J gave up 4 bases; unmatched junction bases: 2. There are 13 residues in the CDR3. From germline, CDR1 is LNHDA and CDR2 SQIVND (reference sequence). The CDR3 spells CASSNRGADTQYF. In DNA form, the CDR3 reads TGTGCCAGTAGTAATCGGGGGGCAGATACGCAGTATTTT.

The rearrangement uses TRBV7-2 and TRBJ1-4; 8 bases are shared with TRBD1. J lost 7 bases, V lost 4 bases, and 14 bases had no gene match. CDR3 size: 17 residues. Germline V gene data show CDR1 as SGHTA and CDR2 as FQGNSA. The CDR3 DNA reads TGTGCCAGCAGCTCGCAGGGGGCGGTTAGGGCGGGTGAAAAACTGTTTTTT. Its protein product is CASSSQGAVRAGEKLFF.